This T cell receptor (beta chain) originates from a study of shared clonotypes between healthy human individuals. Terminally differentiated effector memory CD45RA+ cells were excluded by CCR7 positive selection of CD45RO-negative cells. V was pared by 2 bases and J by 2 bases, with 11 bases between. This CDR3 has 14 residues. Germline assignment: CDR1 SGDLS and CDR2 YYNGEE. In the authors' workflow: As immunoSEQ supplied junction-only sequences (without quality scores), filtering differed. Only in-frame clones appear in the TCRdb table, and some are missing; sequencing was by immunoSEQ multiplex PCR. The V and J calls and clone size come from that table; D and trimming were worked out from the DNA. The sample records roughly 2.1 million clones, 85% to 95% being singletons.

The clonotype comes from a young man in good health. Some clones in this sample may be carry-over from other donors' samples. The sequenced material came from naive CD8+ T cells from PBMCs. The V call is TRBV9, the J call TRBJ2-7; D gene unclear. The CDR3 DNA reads TGTGCCAGCAGCGTCTCAGTGGGCCCCTACGAGCAGTACTTC. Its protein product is CASSVSVGPYEQYF.